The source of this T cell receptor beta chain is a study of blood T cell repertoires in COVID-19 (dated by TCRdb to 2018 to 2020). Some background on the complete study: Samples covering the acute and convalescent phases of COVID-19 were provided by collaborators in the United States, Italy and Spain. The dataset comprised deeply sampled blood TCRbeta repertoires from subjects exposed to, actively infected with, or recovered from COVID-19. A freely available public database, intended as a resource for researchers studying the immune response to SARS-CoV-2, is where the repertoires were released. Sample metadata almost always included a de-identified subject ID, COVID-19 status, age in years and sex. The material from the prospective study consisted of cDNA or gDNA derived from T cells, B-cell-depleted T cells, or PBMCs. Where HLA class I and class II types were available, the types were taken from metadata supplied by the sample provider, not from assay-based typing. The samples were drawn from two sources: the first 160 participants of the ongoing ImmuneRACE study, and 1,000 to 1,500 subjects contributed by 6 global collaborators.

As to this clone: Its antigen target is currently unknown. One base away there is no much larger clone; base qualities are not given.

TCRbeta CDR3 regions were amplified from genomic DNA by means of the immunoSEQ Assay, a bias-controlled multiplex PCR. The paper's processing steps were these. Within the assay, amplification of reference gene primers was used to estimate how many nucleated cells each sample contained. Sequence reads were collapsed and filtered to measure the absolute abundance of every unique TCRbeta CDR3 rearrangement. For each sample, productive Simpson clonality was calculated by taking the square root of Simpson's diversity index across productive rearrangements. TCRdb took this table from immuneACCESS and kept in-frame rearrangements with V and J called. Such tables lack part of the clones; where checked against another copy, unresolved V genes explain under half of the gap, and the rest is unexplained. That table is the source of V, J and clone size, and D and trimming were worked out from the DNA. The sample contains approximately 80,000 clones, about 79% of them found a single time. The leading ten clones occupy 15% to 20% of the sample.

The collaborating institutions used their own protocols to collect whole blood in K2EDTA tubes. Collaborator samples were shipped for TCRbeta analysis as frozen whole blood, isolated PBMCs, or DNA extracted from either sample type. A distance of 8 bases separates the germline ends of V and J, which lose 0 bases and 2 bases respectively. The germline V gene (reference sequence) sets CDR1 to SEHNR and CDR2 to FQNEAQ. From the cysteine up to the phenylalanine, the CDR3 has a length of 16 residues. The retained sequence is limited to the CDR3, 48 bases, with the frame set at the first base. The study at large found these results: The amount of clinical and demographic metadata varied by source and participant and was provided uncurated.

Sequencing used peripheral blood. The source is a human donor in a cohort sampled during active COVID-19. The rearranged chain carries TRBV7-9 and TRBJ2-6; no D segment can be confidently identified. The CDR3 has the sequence CASSLALGPGANVLTF. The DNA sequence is TGTGCCAGCAGCTTAGCGCTTGGGCCTGGGGCCAACGTCCTGACTTTC.